This entry concerns a single TCR beta chain. The sample is drawn from a study of CD8 T cells in Susac syndrome. Germline V gene data show CDR1 as DFQATT and CDR2 as SNEGSKA (reference sequence). V gave up 6 bases and J gave up 5 bases, with 16 bases separating them. This CDR3 spans 13 amino acids. RNA in amounts of about 0.5 to 1 ug was reverse transcribed with random hexamers. TCRdb re-called the immunoSEQ multiplex PCR reads through MiXCR, storing one row per CDR3 protein. The data contain about 140,000 distinct CDR3 sequences, about 95% of them seen just once; the ten biggest clones take up around 0.12%. TCR beta sequencing was performed on blood CD8+ and CD4+ T cells.

Source material: CD4+ T cells from PBMCs. This receptor was taken from a human donor with multiple sclerosis. The chain combines TRBV20-1 with TRBJ2-5; weak D call: TRBD2 (6 bases). The DNA of the CDR3 is TGCAGTGCCCCCCTCGACCGGGGGGAGACCCAGTACTTC. This sequence encodes CSAPLDRGETQYF.